The 14 T cell receptor beta chains reported below all come from one sample, sequenced in a study of human T cells and chemical hapten exposure. Time point meaning: pre-sensitization, week 0. Sample treatment: therapeutic diphenylcyclopropenone sensitization with weekly scalp DPC. Using its own MiXCR run on the RACE reads, TCRdb lists one record per CDR3 protein. The sample yields about 380,000 distinct CDR3 sequences, about 5.1% seen once. Sequenced here: whole blood, sampled in connection with sensitization to the hapten diphenylcyclopropenone (DPC). Every receptor here comes from a woman aged 50 to 65 with alopecia areata. Some clones in this sample may be carry-over from other donors' samples.

This clonotype was seen repeatedly, ten times or more. The chain recombines TRBV28 with TRBJ2-3, with 8 bases matching TRBD2. Germline CDR1 reads MDHEN; CDR2 reads SYDVKM. V lost 6 bases to trimming and J lost 4 bases; unmatched junction nucleotides: 3. There are 13 residues in the CDR3. CDR3 in amino acids: CASRAGGPDTQYF. CDR3 bases: TGTGCCAGCAGGGCGGGAGGCCCAGATACGCAGTATTTT.

This clonotype was counted at least ten times. The chain has TRBV7-8 and TRBJ2-1, with D possibly being TRBD2 (6 bases). Deletions cut 4 bases from V and 6 bases from J, with 13 bases between. In germline, CDR1 is SGHVS, CDR2 FQNEAQ. This CDR3 has 14 amino acids. The CDR3 loop is CASSSSGSRNEQFF. The CDR3 nucleotides read TGTGCCAGCAGCTCGAGCGGGTCACGCAATGAGCAGTTCTTC.

The V gene is TRBV10-3, the J gene TRBJ1-4; TRBD1 is a possible D gene (6 bases). Germline CDR1 ENHRY, CDR2 SYGVKD. V lost 0 bases to trimming and J lost 8 bases, with 13 bases between them. The CDR3 covers 15 residues. The CDR3 region has the DNA TGTGCCATCAGTGAGTCGTCGGGGGCTTCGGAAAAACTGTTTTTT. It is translated as CAISESSGASEKLFF.

This clonotype has at least ten counts. This CDR3 is CASSHGGLYSSYEQYF. The CDR3 DNA reads as TGTGCCAGCAGCCACGGGGGCCTCTACAGCTCCTACGAGCAGTACTTC. The chain uses TRBV3-1 and TRBJ2-7; D could derive from TRBD1 or TRBD2 (6 bases each). The V gene lost 3 bases and the J gene lost 0 bases, with 15 bases spanning the gap. The CDR3 runs to 16 residues. The germline gives CDR1 LGHDT, CDR2 YNNKEL (reference sequence).

This clonotype occurred many times. This chain links TRBV10-3 with TRBJ2-3; D not certain. CDR3 length: 14 residues. V lost 6 bases, J lost 9 bases, and 19 bases lay in between. Germline V lookup: CDR1 ENHRY, CDR2 SYGVKD. CDR3 in DNA: TGTGCCATCAGGGCTGACTCTTCCCAGGAGACGCAGTATTTT. Translating gives CAIRADSSQETQYF.

This clonotype appeared a few times. The chain carries TRBV12-3 or TRBV12-4 and TRBJ1-6; D is possibly TRBD1 (5 bases). CDR3 length: 14 amino acids. V lost 3 bases, J lost 9 bases, and 12 bases lay in between. The CDR3 spells CASSLGGTTSPLHF. The CDR3 region has the DNA TGTGCCAGCAGTTTGGGAGGGACGACTTCACCCCTCCACTTT.

This clonotype has a count of ten or more. CDR3 sequence reads: CSARELGGMGNQPQHF. CDR3 DNA sequence: TGCAGTGCGCGGGAATTGGGGGGTATGGGCAATCAGCCCCAGCATTTT. The chain has TRBV20-1 and TRBJ1-5, with a tentative D call TRBD1 (5 bases). The CDR3 spans 16 residues. Trimming pared 6 bases from V and 2 bases from J, leaving 20 bases between. Germline CDR1 is DFQATT and CDR2 is SNEGSKA (reference sequence).

This clonotype was detected only a few times. J is TRBJ2-3 and V is TRBV5-4; D is possibly TRBD1 or TRBD2 (5 bases each). Germline V gives CDR1 SGHNT, CDR2 YYREEE (reference sequence). This CDR3 comprises 14 residues. V was pared by 4 bases and J by 5 bases, with 14 bases between. CDR3 DNA: TGTGCCAGCAGCCCTACTAGGGGTCAAGATACGCAGTATTTT. Protein sequence: CASSPTRGQDTQYF.

This clonotype was counted only a few times. The chain recombines TRBV15 with TRBJ1-1; D not resolved. Trimming removed 6 bases at V and 0 bases at J, with 8 bases between. Germline V gene sequence: CDR1 LNHNV, CDR2 YYDKDF (reference sequence). The CDR3 has 13 residues. The CDR3: CATRPAMNTEAFF. The DNA of the CDR3 is TGTGCCACCAGGCCTGCTATGAACACTGAAGCTTTCTTT.

This clonotype has only a few counts. This sequence joins TRBV4-1 and TRBJ2-2, with TRBD1 matching 7 bases. V shed 4 bases, J shed 5 bases, and the junction held 7 bases outside the gene matches. CDR1 and CDR2 from the germline V gene are MGHRA and YSYEKL. The CDR3 is made up of 15 amino acids. The CDR3, as DNA: TGCGCCAGCAGCCCCCCACAGGGGCGAACCGGGGAGCTGTTTTTT. Residues: CASSPPQGRTGELFF.

The genes are TRBV6-1 and TRBJ1-1, with D unresolved. This CDR3 spans 13 amino acids. Trimming shortened V by 1 base and J by 4 bases, and 7 bases separated the two germline ends. The V gene's germline CDR1 is MNHNS and CDR2 SASEGT. CDR3 DNA sequence: TGTGCCAGCAGTGAAGAGCAGTTCACTGAAGCTTTCTTT. Protein product: CASSEEQFTEAFF.

The chain links TRBV7-9 to TRBJ1-6; D unclear. Germline V gene lookup returns CDR1 SEHNR and CDR2 FQNEAQ (reference sequence). Trimming cost V 3 bases and J 7 bases, with 10 bases left between them. The CDR3 covers 14 residues. The CDR3 bases are TGTGCCAGCAGCTTCGAGACGTCAAATTCACCCCTCCACTTT. Residues: CASSFETSNSPLHF.

The rearrangement uses TRBV28 and TRBJ1-5; no firm D call. V shed 4 bases and J shed 2 bases, with 15 bases lying between them. Germline assignment: CDR1 MDHEN and CDR2 SYDVKM. The CDR3 runs to 16 residues. The CDR3 DNA reads TGTGCCAGCAGTTCCTTTCAGGACGTGCGCAATCAGCCCCAGCATTTT. This translates into CASSSFQDVRNQPQHF.

The J gene is TRBJ2-1, the V gene TRBV10-3; a weak D match, TRBD2 (6 bases). Trimming removed 1 base at V and 4 bases at J, with 14 bases between. CDR1 and CDR2 (germline): ENHRY, SYGVKD. The CDR3 contains 16 residues. CDR3: CAISELAAGRYNEQFF. For the CDR3, the DNA is TGTGCCATCAGTGAGTTGGCGGCGGGACGTTACAATGAGCAGTTCTTC.